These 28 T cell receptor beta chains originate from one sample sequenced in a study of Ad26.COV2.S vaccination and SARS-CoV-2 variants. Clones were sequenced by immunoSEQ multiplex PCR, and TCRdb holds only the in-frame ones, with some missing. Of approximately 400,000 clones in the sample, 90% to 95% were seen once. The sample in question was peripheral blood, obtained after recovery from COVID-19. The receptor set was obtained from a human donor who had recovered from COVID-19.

CDR3 amino acids: CASRGTGNSIGYTF. In DNA, the CDR3 is TGTGCCAGCAGGGGGACAGGGAATAGTATCGGCTACACCTTC. V gene TRBV5-6 combines with J gene TRBJ1-2; 9 bases agree with TRBD1. Trimming took 5 bases from V and 8 from J; bases not matched to a gene: 10. The CDR3 runs 14 residues. From germline, CDR1 is SGHDT and CDR2 YYEEEE.

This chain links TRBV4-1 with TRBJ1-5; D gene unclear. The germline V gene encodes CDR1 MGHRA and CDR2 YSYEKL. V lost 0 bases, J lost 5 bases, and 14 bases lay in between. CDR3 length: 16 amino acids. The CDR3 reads CASSQDHGRVDQPQHF. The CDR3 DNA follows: TGCGCCAGCAGCCAAGATCATGGGCGGGTTGATCAGCCCCAGCATTTT.

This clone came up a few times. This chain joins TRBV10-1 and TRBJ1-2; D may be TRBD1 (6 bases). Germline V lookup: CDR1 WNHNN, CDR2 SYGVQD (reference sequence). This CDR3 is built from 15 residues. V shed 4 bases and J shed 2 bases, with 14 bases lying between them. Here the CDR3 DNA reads TGCGCCAGCAGTGGTTCAGGGGCCCGAAACTATGGCTACACCTTC. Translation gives CASSGSGARNYGYTF.

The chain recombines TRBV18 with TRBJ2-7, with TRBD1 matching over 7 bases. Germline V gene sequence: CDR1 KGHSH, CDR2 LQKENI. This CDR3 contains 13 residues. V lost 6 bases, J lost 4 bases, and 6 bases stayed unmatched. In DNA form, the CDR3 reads TGTGCCAGCTCGCCGGGACAGAAGTACGAGCAGTACTTC. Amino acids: CASSPGQKYEQYF.

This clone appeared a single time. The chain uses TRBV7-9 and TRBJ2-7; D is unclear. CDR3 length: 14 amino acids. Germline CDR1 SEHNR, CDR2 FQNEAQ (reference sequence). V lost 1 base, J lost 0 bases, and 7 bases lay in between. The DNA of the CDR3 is TGTGCCAGCAGCTTAGTAGGCAACTCCTACGAGCAGTACTTC. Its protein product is CASSLVGNSYEQYF.

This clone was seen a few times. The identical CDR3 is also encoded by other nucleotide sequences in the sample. Here the CDR3 reads CASSYQSNQPQHF. In nucleotides, the CDR3 is TGTGCCAGCAGTTACCAAAGTAATCAGCCCCAGCATTTT. This sequence joins TRBV6-5 and TRBJ1-5; no clear D. V was shortened by 2 bases and J by 4 bases, with 6 bases between the two germline ends. The CDR3 is 13 residues long. Per germline, CDR1 MNHEY and CDR2 SVGAGI.

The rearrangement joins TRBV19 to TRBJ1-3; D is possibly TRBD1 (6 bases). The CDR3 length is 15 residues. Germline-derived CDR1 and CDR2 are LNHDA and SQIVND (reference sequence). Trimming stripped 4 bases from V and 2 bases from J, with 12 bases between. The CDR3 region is CASSRGGTAGNTIYF. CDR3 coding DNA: TGTGCCAGTAGTAGAGGGGGGACGGCTGGAAACACCATATATTTT.

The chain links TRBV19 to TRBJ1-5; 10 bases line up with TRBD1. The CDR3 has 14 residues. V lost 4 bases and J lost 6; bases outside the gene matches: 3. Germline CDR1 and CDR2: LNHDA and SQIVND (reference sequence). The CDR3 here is CASSTTGGSQPQHF. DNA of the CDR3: TGTGCCAGTAGTACGACAGGGGGCAGTCAGCCCCAGCATTTT.

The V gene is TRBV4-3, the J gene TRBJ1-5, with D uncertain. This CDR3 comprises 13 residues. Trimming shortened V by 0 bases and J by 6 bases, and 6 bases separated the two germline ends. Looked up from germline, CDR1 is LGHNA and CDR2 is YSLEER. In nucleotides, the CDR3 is TGCGCCAGCAGCCAAGATCGAGGTCAGCCCCAGCATTTT. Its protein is CASSQDRGQPQHF.

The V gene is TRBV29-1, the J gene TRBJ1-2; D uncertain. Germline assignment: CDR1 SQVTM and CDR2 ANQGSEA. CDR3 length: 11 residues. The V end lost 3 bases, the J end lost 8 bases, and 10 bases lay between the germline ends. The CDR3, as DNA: TGCAGCGTTGAGGGCCGAGGGGGCTACACCTTC. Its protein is CSVEGRGGYTF.

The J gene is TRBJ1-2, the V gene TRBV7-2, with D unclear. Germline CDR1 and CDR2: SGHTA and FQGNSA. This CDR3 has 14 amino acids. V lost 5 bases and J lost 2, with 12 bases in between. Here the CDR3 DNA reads TGTGCCAGCAGCCCCCAAGGTGGCAACTATGGCTACACCTTC. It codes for CASSPQGGNYGYTF. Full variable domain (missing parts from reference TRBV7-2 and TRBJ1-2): GAGVSQSPSNKVTEKGKDVELRCDPISGHTALYWYRQSLGQGLEFLIYFQGNSAPDKSGLPSDRFSAERTGGSVSTLTIQRTQQEDSAVYLCASSPQGGNYGYTFGSGTRLTVV.

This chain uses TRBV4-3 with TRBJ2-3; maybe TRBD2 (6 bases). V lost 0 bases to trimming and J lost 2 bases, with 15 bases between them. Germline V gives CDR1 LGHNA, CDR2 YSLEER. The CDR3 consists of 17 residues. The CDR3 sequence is CASSQEPSSDDTDTQYF. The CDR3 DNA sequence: TGCGCCAGCAGCCAAGAACCGTCTAGCGATGACACAGATACGCAGTATTTT.

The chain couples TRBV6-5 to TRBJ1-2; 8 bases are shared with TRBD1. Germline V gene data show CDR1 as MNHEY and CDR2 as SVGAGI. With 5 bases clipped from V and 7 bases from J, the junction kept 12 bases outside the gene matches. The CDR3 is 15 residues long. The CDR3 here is CASSPPGQVWGGYTF. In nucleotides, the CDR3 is TGTGCCAGCAGTCCACCGGGACAGGTGTGGGGTGGCTACACCTTC.

CDR3 nucleotide sequence: TGTGCCAGCAGTTTAAGGGACAGGAGGGATTCACCCCTCCACTTT. Translating gives CASSLRDRRDSPLHF. The V gene is TRBV28, the J gene TRBJ1-6; 8 positions match TRBD1. V lost 2 bases and J lost 8; bases outside the gene matches: 5. There are 15 residues in the CDR3. Germline V gene data show CDR1 as MDHEN and CDR2 as SYDVKM.

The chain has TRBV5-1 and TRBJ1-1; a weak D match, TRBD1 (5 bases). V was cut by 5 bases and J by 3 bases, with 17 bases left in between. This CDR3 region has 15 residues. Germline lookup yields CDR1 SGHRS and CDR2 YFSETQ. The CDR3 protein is CASRAEGFKDTEAFF. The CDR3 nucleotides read TGCGCCAGCAGAGCCGAGGGGTTTAAGGACACTGAAGCTTTCTTT.

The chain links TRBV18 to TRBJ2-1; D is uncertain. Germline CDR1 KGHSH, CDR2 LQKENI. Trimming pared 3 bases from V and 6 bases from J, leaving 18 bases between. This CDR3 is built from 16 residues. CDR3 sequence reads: CASSPIGKGGPNEQFF. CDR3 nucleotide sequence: TGTGCCAGCTCACCGATTGGGAAGGGTGGGCCCAATGAGCAGTTCTTC.

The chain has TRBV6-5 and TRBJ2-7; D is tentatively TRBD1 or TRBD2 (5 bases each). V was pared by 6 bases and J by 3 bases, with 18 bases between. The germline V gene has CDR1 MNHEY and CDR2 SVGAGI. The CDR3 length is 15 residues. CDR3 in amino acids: CASSSEGDGGYEQYF. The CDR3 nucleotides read TGTGCCAGCAGCAGTGAAGGGGACGGAGGCTACGAGCAGTACTTC.

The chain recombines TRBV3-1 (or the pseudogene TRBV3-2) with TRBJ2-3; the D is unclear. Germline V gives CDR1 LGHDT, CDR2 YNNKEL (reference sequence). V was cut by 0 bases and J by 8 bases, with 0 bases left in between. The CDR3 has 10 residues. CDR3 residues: CASSQDTQYF. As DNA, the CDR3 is TGTGCCAGCAGCCAAGATACGCAGTATTTT.

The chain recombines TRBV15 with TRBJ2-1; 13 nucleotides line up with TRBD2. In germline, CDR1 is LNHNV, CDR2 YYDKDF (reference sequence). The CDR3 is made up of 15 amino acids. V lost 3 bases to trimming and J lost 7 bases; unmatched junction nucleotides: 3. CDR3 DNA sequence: TGTGCCACCAGCAGGTGGACTAGCGGGGGTAATGAGCAGTTCTTC. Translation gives CATSRWTSGGNEQFF.

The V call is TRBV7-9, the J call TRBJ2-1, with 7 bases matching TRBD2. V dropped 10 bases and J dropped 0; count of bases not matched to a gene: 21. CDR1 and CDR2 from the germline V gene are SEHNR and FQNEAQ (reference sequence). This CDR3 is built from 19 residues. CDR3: CATFRPGLTRKSSYNEQFF. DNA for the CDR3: TGTGCCACGTTTCGTCCGGGACTAACGAGGAAGAGCTCCTACAATGAGCAGTTCTTC.

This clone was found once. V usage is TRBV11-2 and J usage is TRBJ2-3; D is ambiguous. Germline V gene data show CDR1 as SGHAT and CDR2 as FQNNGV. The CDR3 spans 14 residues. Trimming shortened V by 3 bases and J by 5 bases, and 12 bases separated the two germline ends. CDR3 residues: CASSLPWPLDTQYF. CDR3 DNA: TGTGCCAGCAGCTTGCCCTGGCCCCTAGATACGCAGTATTTT. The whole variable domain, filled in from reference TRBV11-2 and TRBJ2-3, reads EAGVAQSPRYKIIEKRQSVAFWCNPISGHATLYWYQQILGQGPKLLIQFQNNGVVDDSQLPKDRFSAERLKGVDSTLKIQPAKLEDSAVYLCASSLPWPLDTQYFGPGTRLTVL.

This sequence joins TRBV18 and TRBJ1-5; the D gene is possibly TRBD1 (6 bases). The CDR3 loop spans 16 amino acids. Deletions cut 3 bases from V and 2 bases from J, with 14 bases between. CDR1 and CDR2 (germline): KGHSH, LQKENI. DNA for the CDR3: TGTGCCAGCTCACCGAGGGGGAGAAGTGGCAATCAGCCCCAGCATTTT. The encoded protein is CASSPRGRSGNQPQHF.

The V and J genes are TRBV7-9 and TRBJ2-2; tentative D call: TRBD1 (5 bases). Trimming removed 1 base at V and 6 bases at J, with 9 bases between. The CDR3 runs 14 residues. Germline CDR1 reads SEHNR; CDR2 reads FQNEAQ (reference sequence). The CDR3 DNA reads TGTGCCAGCAGCTTAGTTCAGGGCGCCGGGGAGCTGTTTTTT. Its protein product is CASSLVQGAGELFF.

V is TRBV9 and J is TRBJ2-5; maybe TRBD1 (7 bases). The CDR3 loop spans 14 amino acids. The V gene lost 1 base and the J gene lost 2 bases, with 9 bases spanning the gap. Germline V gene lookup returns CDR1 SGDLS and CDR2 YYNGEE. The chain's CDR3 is CASSVSGGQETQYF. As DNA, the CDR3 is TGTGCCAGCAGCGTATCAGGGGGGCAAGAGACCCAGTACTTC.

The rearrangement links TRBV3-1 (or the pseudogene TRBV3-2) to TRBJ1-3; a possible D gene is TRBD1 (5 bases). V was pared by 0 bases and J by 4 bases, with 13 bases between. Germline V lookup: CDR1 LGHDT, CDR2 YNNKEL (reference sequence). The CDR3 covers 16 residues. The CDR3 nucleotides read TGTGCCAGCAGCCAAGATCTAGGGGCTCTCGGAAACACCATATATTTT. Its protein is CASSQDLGALGNTIYF.

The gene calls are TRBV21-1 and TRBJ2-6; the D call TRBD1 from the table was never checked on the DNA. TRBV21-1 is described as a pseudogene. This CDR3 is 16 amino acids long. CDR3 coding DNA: TGTGCCAGCAGGGGGCAGGGAACCTCTGGGGCCAACGTCCTGACTTTC. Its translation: CASRGQGTSGANVLTF.

CDR3 loop: CASSLITGAYEQYF. The CDR3 DNA follows: TGTGCCAGCAGCTTGATCACAGGGGCCTACGAGCAGTACTTC. The chain links TRBV11-2 to TRBJ2-7; 7 bases fit TRBD1. The V gene end was trimmed by 3 bases and the J gene end by 2 bases; junction bases not matched to a gene: 4. The CDR3 spans 14 residues. The germline gives CDR1 SGHAT, CDR2 FQNNGV.

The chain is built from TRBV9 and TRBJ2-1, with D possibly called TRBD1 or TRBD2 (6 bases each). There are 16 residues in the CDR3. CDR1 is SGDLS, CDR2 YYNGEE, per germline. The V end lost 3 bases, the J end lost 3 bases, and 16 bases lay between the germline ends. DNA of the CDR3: TGTGCCAGCAGCGGGTTAGGGGGGAGTTTCTACAATGAGCAGTTCTTC. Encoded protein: CASSGLGGSFYNEQFF. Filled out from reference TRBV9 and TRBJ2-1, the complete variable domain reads DSGVTQTPKHLITATGQRVTLRCSPRSGDLSVYWYQQSLDQGLQFLIQYYNGEERAKGNILERFSAQQFPDLHSELNLSSLELGDSALYFCASSGLGGSFYNEQFFGPGTRLTVL.